This TCR beta chain stems from a study of cytomegalovirus exposure and HLA in healthy donors. V was pared by 6 bases and J by 0 bases, with 10 bases of the junction left unmatched. CDR1 is KGHSH and CDR2 is LQKENI in the germline V gene. The CDR3 runs 18 residues. On this clone itself: Its target is not known.

Among the donors, all were healthy bone marrow donors. The PCR had 60 Vbeta and 13 Jbeta primers. Sequencing was performed with immunoSEQ multiplex PCR; in TCRdb, only in-frame clones are kept and a portion is missing. The sample shows 75,000 to 100,000 clones, around 77% of them seen only once. Study-wide points: Later analysis showed TCR association rates varying by HLA locus, highest for DRB1 and lowest for HLA-C. Later genetic work tied a missense DCLRE1C variant to beta-chain V and J trimming. In a later analysis, compared with equally common non-associated chains, HLA-associated beta chains were more expanded.

Sequencing was done on a sample of PBMCs. This clonotype was obtained from a man aged 35 to 55 in good health and CMV-seronegative. The chain recombines TRBV18 with TRBJ2-6; 8 bases match TRBD1. The DNA for the CDR3 is TGTGCCAGCTCCCCTTCACAGGGGGGAGGCTCTGGGGCCAACGTCCTGACTTTC. Translating gives CASSPSQGGGSGANVLTF.